This entry describes one TCR beta chain. The sample originates from a study of T cells expressing NK-cell markers. The CDR3 spans 13 residues. Looked up from germline, CDR1 is DFQATT and CDR2 is SNEGSKA (reference sequence). Using the 5' RACE reads, TCRdb records one entry per CDR3 protein without DNA. The record lists about 550,000 distinct CDR3 sequences, of which the ten most abundant hold around 4%. What was sequenced was blood T cells: a sorted CD56 or NKG2C T cell subset, CD4+ or CD8+ T cells, or bulk PBMC T cells (not recorded which). The chain joins TRBV20-1 to TRBJ2-1; TCRdb names TRBD1, which stays unverified in the absence of DNA. The TCR sequence derives from a man aged 18 to 35 in good health. The CDR3 region is CSATREVVDEQFF.